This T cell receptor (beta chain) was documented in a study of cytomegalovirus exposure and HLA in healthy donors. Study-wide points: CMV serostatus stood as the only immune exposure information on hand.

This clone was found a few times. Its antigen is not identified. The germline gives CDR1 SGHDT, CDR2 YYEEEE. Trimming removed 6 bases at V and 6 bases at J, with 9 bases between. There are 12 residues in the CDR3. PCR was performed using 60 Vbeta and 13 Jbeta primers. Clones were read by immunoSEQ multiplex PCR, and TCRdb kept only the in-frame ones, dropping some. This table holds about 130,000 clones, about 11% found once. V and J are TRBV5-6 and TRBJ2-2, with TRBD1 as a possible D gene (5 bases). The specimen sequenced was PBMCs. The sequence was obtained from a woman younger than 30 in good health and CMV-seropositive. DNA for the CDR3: TGTGCCAGCACCCCAGGGTCCGGGGAGCTGTTTTTT. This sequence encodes CASTPGSGELFF.